The present entry profiles one TCR beta chain with its context. The CDR3 covers 13 residues. The germline gives CDR1 SGHAT, CDR2 FQNNGV. Trimming shortened V by 4 bases and J by 5 bases, and 11 bases separated the two germline ends. This sample was included in a study of blood T cell repertoires in COVID-19. For the study at large: Spain, Italy and the United States supplied samples that represented acute and convalescent COVID-19. The analysed material was cDNA or gDNA that came from T cells, B-cell-depleted T cells, or PBMCs.

Per the original methods: For nucleated cells, counts were estimated from reference gene primer amplification. Sequenced by immunoSEQ multiplex PCR; TCRdb stores in-frame clones only, minus some. Clone size and V and J calls were adopted from that table, with D and trimming inferred from the DNA. The profile shows 150,000 or so clones, roughly 80% of them singletons. Sequencing was carried out using peripheral blood. The source of this sequence is a woman in her fifties or sixties with acute or convalescent COVID-19. The chain uses TRBV11-2 and TRBJ1-1; D is unclear. In DNA, the CDR3 is TGTGCCAGCAGCTCCCTGGGGAGGACTGAAGCTTTCTTT. Residues: CASSSLGRTEAFF.